This T cell receptor beta chain was captured in a study of identical twins. Overall study results and limits: Insertions ran lower in abundant cord blood beta clonotypes, though not in memory repertoires.

Turning to this clonotype: The antigen is undetermined.

Unique molecular identifiers were present on the cDNA, and a universal primer site came from template switching. TCRdb recomputed calls from the 5' RACE reads with MiXCR, one row per CDR3 protein. The sample contains about 200,000 distinct CDR3 sequences, about 10% of which appear only once. Germline CDR1 LGHNA, CDR2 YSLEER. CDR3 length equals 14 residues. Trimming cost V 0 bases and J 4 bases, with 7 bases left between them. This clonotype was sampled from a man aged 45-65 years in good health. Material: memory T cells sorted from blood. The chain carries TRBV4-3 and TRBJ2-1; unclear D gene. The CDR3 DNA is TGCGCCAGCAGCCAAGATCGCAGGTACAATGAGCAGTTCTTC. It translates to CASSQDRRYNEQFF.